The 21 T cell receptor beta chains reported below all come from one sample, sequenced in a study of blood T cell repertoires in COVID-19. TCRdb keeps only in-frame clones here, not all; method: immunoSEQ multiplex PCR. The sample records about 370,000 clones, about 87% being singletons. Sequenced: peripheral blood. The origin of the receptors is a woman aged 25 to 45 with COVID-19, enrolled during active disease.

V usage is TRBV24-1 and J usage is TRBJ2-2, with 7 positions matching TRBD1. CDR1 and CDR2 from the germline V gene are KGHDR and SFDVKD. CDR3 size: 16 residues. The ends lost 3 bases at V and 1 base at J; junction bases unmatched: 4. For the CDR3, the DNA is TGTGCCACCAGTGATCCAAGACAGGGGAACACCGGGGAGCTGTTTTTT. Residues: CATSDPRQGNTGELFF.

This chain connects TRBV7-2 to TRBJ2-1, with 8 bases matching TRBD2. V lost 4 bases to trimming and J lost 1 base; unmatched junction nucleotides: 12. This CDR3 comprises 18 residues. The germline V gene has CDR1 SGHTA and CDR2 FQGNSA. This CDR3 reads CASSSPGVSGTSYNEQFF. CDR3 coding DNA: TGTGCCAGCAGCTCCCCCGGGGTTAGCGGGACTTCCTACAATGAGCAGTTCTTC.

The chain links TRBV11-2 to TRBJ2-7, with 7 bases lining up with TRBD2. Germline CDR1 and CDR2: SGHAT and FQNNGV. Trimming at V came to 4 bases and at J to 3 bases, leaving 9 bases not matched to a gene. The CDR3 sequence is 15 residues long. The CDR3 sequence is CASSSIAGEGYEQYF. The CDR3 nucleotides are TGTGCCAGCAGCTCAATAGCGGGTGAAGGCTACGAGCAGTACTTC.

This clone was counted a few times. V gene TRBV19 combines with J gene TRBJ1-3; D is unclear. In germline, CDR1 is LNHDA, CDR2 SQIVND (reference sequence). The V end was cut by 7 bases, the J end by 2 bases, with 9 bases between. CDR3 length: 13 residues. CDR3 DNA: TGTGCCAGTAAGGAGCGAGCTGGAAACACCATATATTTT. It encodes CASKERAGNTIYF.

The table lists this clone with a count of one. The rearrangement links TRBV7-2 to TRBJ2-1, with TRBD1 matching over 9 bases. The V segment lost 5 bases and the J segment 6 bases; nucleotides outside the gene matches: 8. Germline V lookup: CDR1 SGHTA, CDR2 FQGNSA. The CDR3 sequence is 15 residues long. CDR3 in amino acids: CASSTQTGGGNEQFF. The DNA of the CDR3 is TGTGCCAGCAGCACTCAGACAGGGGGGGGCAATGAGCAGTTCTTC.

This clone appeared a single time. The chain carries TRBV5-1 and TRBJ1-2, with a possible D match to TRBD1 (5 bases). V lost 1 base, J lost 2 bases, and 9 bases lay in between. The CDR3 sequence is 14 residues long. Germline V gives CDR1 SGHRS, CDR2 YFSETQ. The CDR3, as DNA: TGCGCCAGCAGCTTGAGACAGTGGAACTATGGCTACACCTTC. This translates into CASSLRQWNYGYTF. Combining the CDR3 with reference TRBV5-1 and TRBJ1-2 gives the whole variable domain KAGVTQTPRYLIKTRGQQVTLSCSPISGHRSVSWYQQTPGQGLQFLFEYFSETQRNKGNFPGRFSGRQFSNSRSEMNVSTLELGDSALYLCASSLRQWNYGYTFGSGTRLTVV.

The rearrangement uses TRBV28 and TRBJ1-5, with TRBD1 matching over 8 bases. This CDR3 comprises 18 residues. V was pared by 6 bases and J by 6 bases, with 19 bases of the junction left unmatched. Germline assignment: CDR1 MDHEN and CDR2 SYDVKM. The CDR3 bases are TGTGCCAGCAGCTATATCCACGAGGACAGGGTGAGAGGTCAGCCCCAGCATTTT. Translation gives CASSYIHEDRVRGQPQHF.

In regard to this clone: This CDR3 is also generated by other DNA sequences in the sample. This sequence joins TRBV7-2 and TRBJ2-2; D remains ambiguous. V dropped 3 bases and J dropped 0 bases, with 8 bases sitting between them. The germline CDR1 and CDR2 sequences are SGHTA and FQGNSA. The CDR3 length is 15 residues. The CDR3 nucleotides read TGTGCCAGCAGCTTCGGCGGTGCGAACACCGGGGAGCTGTTTTTT. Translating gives CASSFGGANTGELFF.

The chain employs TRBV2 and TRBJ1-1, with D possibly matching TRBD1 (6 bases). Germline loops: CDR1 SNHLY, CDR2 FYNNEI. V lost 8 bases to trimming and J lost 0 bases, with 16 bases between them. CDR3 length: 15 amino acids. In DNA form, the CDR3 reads TGTGCCAGCCGGAAGGGGGGGGGCGTGAACACTGAAGCTTTCTTT. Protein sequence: CASRKGGGVNTEAFF.

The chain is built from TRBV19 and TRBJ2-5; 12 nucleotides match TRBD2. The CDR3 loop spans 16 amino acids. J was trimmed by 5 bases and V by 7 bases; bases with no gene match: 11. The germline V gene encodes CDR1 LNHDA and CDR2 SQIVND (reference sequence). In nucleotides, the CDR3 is TGTGCCAGTAAAGGATGGACTAGCGGGGAGGATGAGACCCAGTACTTC. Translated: CASKGWTSGEDETQYF.

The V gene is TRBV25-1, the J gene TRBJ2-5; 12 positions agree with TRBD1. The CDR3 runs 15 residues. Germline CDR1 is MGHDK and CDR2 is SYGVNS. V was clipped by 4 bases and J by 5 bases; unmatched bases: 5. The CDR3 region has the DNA TGTGCCAGCAGTGTGGGACAGGGGGCTTGGGAGACCCAGTACTTC. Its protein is CASSVGQGAWETQYF.

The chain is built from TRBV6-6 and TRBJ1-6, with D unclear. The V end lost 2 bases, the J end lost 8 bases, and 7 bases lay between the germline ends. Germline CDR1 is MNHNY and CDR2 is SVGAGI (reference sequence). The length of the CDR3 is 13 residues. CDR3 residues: CASSYDIYSPLHF. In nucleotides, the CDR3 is TGTGCCAGCAGTTACGACATATATTCACCCCTCCACTTT.

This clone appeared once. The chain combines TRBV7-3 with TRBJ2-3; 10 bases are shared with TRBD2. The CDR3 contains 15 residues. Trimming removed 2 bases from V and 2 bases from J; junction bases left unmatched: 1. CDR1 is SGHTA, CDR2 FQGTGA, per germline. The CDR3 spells CASSLLAGATDTQYF. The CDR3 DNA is TGTGCCAGCAGCTTACTAGCGGGAGCCACAGATACGCAGTATTTT.

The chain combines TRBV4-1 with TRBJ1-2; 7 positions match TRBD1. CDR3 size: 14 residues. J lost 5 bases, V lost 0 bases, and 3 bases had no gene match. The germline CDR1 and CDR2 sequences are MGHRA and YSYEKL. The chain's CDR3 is CASSQDWTGYGYTF. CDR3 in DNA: TGCGCCAGCAGCCAAGATTGGACAGGATATGGCTACACCTTC.

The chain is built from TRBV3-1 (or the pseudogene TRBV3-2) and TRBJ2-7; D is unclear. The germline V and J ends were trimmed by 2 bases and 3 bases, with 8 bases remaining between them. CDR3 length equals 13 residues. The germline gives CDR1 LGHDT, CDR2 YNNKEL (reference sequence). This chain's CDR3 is CASSQPPYYEQYF. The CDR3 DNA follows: TGTGCCAGCAGCCAACCTCCCTACTACGAGCAGTACTTC.

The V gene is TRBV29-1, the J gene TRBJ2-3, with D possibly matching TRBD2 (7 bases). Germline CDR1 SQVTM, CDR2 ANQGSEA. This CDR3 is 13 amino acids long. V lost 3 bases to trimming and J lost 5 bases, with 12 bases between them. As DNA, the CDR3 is TGCAGCGTTGAGGGAGGGGGGAAAGATACGCAGTATTTT. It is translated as CSVEGGGKDTQYF.

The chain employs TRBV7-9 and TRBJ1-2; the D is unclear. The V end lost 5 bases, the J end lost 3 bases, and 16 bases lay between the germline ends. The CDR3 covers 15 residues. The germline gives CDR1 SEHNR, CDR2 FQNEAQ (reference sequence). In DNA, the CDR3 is TGTGCCAGCAGCGTCCGGAGGGCCGCGGACTATGGCTACACCTTC. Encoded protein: CASSVRRAADYGYTF.

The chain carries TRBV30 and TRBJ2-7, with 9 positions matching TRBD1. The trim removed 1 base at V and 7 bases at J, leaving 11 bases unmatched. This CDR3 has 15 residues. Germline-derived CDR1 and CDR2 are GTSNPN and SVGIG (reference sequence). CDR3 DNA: TGTGCCTGGAGTGGGGTCGGGACAGGGATTAAAGAGCAGTACTTC. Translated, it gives CAWSGVGTGIKEQYF.

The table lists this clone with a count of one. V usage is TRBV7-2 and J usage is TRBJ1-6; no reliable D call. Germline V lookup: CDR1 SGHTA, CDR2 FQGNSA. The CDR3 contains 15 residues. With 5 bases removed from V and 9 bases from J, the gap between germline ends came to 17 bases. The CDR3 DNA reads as TGTGCCAGCAGCCCCCGGAGTAATGATCGTTCACCCCTCCACTTT. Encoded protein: CASSPRSNDRSPLHF.

The CDR3 DNA follows: TGTGCCAGCAGCCCCAGAGGGGGGGCGATGAACGAGCAGTACTTC. Translating it yields CASSPRGGAMNEQYF. The J gene is TRBJ2-7, the V gene TRBV3-1 (or the pseudogene TRBV3-2), with D possibly being TRBD2 (7 bases). V was trimmed by 4 bases and J by 5 bases, leaving 18 bases between them. Germline V CDR1 and CDR2: LGHDT, YNNKEL (reference sequence). The CDR3 extends over 15 amino acids.

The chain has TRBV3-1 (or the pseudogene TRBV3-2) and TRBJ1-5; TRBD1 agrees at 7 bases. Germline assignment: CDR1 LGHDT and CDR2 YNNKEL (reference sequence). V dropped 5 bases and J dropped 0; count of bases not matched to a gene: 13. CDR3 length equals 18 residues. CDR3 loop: CASSIPPGTADSNQPQHF. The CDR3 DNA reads TGTGCCAGCAGCATCCCCCCCGGGACAGCCGATAGCAATCAGCCCCAGCATTTT.